A selection of T cell receptor beta chains follows, all from one sample in a study of blood T cell repertoires in COVID-19. The data were produced by immunoSEQ multiplex PCR, yet TCRdb's version contains in-frame clones alone and is incomplete. The sample carries about 120,000 clones, 85% recorded once. The sequenced material came from peripheral blood. All receptors derive from an elderly man with acute or convalescent COVID-19. The conserved cysteine and the conserved F or W are not part of the CDR3 here. Fields, in order: V gene, clone size, D gene, CDR3 protein. D genes are given only for firm matches. Clone size appears in some rows only: once, few, many, or a class for an expanded clone.

V gene: TRBV25-1
clone size: .
D gene: .
CDR3 protein: ASSGRQATYEQY

V gene: TRBV28
clone size: few
D gene: TRBD2
CDR3 protein: ASRWGLAGTYEQY

V gene: TRBV7-2
clone size: .
D gene: TRBD2
CDR3 protein: ASSSTSGRASETQY

V gene: TRBV27
clone size: .
D gene: TRBD2
CDR3 protein: ASRGAGGTDTQY

V gene: TRBV10-3
clone size: .
D gene: .
CDR3 protein: AISQKGAGHGYT

V gene: TRBV7-2
clone size: .
D gene: .
CDR3 protein: ASSLRPSRGTDTQY

V gene: TRBV7-2
clone size: .
D gene: .
CDR3 protein: ASSPRISVEEQY

V gene: TRBV21-1
clone size: .
D gene: .
CDR3 protein: ASSPTTGVNTEAF

V gene: TRBV11-3
clone size: .
D gene: TRBD2
CDR3 protein: ASSLGGGMRETQY

V gene: TRBV5-1
clone size: .
D gene: .
CDR3 protein: ASSSGGGNYGYT

V gene: TRBV18
clone size: .
D gene: .
CDR3 protein: ASSPRGGEGYT

V gene: TRBV28
clone size: .
D gene: TRBD1
CDR3 protein: ASRRTGGSSPLH

V gene: TRBV2
clone size: .
D gene: .
CDR3 protein: ASSVRTDNEKLF

V gene: TRBV19
clone size: .
D gene: .
CDR3 protein: ASSIDHQGRISPLH

V gene: TRBV2
clone size: .
D gene: .
CDR3 protein: ASIRGGGTEAF

V gene: TRBV5-1
clone size: .
D gene: .
CDR3 protein: ASRAGDSTDTQY

V gene: TRBV9
clone size: many
D gene: .
CDR3 protein: ASSPGQLTGGETQY

V gene: TRBV7-2
clone size: once
D gene: TRBD2
CDR3 protein: ASSFSGRSPGELF

V gene: TRBV7-2
clone size: .
D gene: .
CDR3 protein: ASSPRRLSSNEQF

V gene: TRBV7-2
clone size: few
D gene: TRBD1
CDR3 protein: ASSEGQGGNEKLF

V gene: TRBV27
clone size: .
D gene: .
CDR3 protein: ASSSAGGTLH

V gene: TRBV19
clone size: .
D gene: TRBD1
CDR3 protein: ASGQGFNEKLF

V gene: TRBV7-8
clone size: .
D gene: .
CDR3 protein: ASTTIMGTQETQY

V gene: TRBV2
clone size: .
D gene: .
CDR3 protein: ASSRGLETQY

V gene: TRBV5-5
clone size: few
D gene: TRBD1
CDR3 protein: ASSSPDRGANQPQH

V gene: TRBV5-1
clone size: .
D gene: .
CDR3 protein: ASTLQDFNTEAF

V gene: TRBV6-1
clone size: .
D gene: .
CDR3 protein: ASSELHNRELPYGYT

V gene: TRBV28
clone size: .
D gene: .
CDR3 protein: ASSPQTSMRYNEQF

V gene: TRBV7-8
clone size: .
D gene: .
CDR3 protein: ASSPEVGDYGYT

V gene: TRBV2
clone size: .
D gene: TRBD2
CDR3 protein: ASRLAGGPLNEQF

V gene: TRBV19
clone size: .
D gene: .
CDR3 protein: ASSPRGVISGNTIY

V gene: TRBV25-1
clone size: .
D gene: .
CDR3 protein: ASSEPTVTNSPLH

V gene: TRBV30
clone size: .
D gene: .
CDR3 protein: AWSASYQETQY

V gene: TRBV6-5
clone size: .
D gene: TRBD1
CDR3 protein: ASSPLRGPGYGYT

V gene: TRBV18
clone size: .
D gene: .
CDR3 protein: ASSPKLEEQY

V gene: TRBV4-1
clone size: once
D gene: TRBD1
CDR3 protein: ASSQSGTGWNEQY

V gene: TRBV19
clone size: .
D gene: TRBD1
CDR3 protein: ASSRDSLFNQPQH

V gene: TRBV10-3
clone size: .
D gene: .
CDR3 protein: AISSQKGDQPQH

V gene: TRBV5-5
clone size: .
D gene: TRBD1
CDR3 protein: ASSSAPRDRGSSPLH

V gene: TRBV5-1
clone size: .
D gene: TRBD1
CDR3 protein: ASSVGQGGYEQY

V gene: TRBV23-1
clone size: .
D gene: .
CDR3 protein: ASSQSHNYNEQF

V gene: TRBV5-5
clone size: .
D gene: .
CDR3 protein: ASSLASSYEQY

V gene: TRBV10-3
clone size: .
D gene: TRBD1
CDR3 protein: ALGQGANEQF

V gene: TRBV6-2/TRBV6-3
clone size: .
D gene: TRBD1
CDR3 protein: ASSYSRAGGSTNTEAF

V gene: TRBV20-1
clone size: .
D gene: TRBD2
CDR3 protein: SASSVAGPYTQY

V gene: TRBV19
clone size: .
D gene: TRBD1
CDR3 protein: ASRTGTGETQY

V gene: TRBV2
clone size: .
D gene: .
CDR3 protein: ASSDGQPPYGYT